These 22 T cell receptor beta chains were sequenced from one sample in a study of blood T cell repertoires in COVID-19. Profiling relied on immunoSEQ multiplex PCR, and the TCRdb table lists in-frame clones only, not all of them. Here the sample spans under 75,000 clones, approximately 92% being singletons. The material sequenced was peripheral blood. These TCRs come from a man between 45 and 60 years old with acute or convalescent COVID-19.

The rearrangement joins TRBV5-5 to TRBJ1-2; the match to TRBD1 covers 8 bases. V lost 0 bases and J lost 7; bases outside the gene matches: 5. The CDR3 is 14 amino acids. Germline CDR1 reads SGHKS; CDR2 reads YYEKEE (reference sequence). As DNA, the CDR3 is TGTGCCAGCAGCTTGGAGGCAGGGGGCTTTGGCTACACCTTC. Its translation: CASSLEAGGFGYTF. Drawing the rest from reference TRBV5-5 and TRBJ1-2, the complete variable domain is DAGVTQSPTHLIKTRGQQVTLRCSPISGHKSVSWYQQVLGQGPQFIFQYYEKEERGRGNFPDRFSARQFPNYSSELNVNALLLGDSALYLCASSLEAGGFGYTFGSGTRLTVV.

V and J are TRBV6-5 and TRBJ1-1; no definite D call. The ends were cut back, 8 bases at V and 1 base at J, with 5 bases in the middle. Germline V gene lookup returns CDR1 MNHEY and CDR2 SVGAGI. This CDR3 has 11 amino acids. The CDR3 reads CASSGNTEAFF. DNA for the CDR3: TGTGCCAGCTCGGGGAACACTGAAGCTTTCTTT.

The V call is TRBV24-1, the J call TRBJ1-1; D might be TRBD1 (5 bases). This CDR3 has 13 amino acids. Germline V gives CDR1 KGHDR, CDR2 SFDVKD. Trimming shortened V by 9 bases and J by 5 bases, and 15 bases separated the two germline ends. The CDR3 here is CATVGPGRTEAFF. CDR3 sequence (DNA): TGTGCCACCGTGGGCCCAGGGAGGACTGAAGCTTTCTTT.

This chain uses TRBV7-9 with TRBJ1-2, with 10 bases that match TRBD1. The CDR3 is 16 amino acids. V lost 2 bases, J lost 3 bases, and 6 bases stayed unmatched. Per the germline V gene, CDR1 is SEHNR and CDR2 is FQNEAQ (reference sequence). CDR3 bases: TGTGCCAGCAGCTTATCCGGACAGGGGGTTGACTATGGCTACACCTTC. Residues: CASSLSGQGVDYGYTF.

CDR3 DNA sequence: TGTGCCAGTAGTACAGGTTCGAACACTGAAGCTTTCTTT. Amino acids: CASSTGSNTEAFF. The chain uses TRBV19 and TRBJ1-1; D unclear. Looked up from germline, CDR1 is LNHDA and CDR2 is SQIVND (reference sequence). With 4 bases removed from V and 1 base from J, the gap between germline ends came to 7 bases. The CDR3 covers 13 residues.

Only one count was recorded for this clone. J is TRBJ2-2 and V is TRBV4-3; TRBD2 agrees at 8 bases. CDR1 and CDR2 from the germline V gene are LGHNA and YSLEER. Trimming removed 0 bases from V and 5 bases from J; junction bases left unmatched: 2. The CDR3 runs 15 residues. CDR3 coding DNA: TGCGCCAGCAGCCAAGATTCGGGAGGGACCGGGGAGCTGTTTTTT. It is translated as CASSQDSGGTGELFF.

The V and J genes are TRBV19 and TRBJ2-1; D possibly corresponds to TRBD1 (8 bases). Per the germline V gene, CDR1 is LNHDA and CDR2 is SQIVND (reference sequence). The CDR3 sequence is 15 residues long. Trimming took off 1 base at V and 6 bases at J, with 13 bases between the two ends. CDR3 amino acids: CASSIGQGRVNEQFF. The CDR3 DNA follows: TGTGCCAGTAGTATAGGACAGGGGAGGGTCAATGAGCAGTTCTTC.

The chain joins TRBV2 to TRBJ1-4, with 8 bases lining up with TRBD1. J gave up 0 bases and V 7 bases, and 4 bases lay outside the gene matches. CDR3 length: 15 residues. The germline CDR1 and CDR2 sequences are SNHLY and FYNNEI. The CDR3 DNA reads as TGTGCCAGCAAAACAGGGGGTGCAACTAATGAAAAACTGTTTTTT. Amino acid sequence: CASKTGGATNEKLFF.

The chain carries TRBV6-5 and TRBJ1-3; D perhaps matches TRBD1 (5 bases). Germline CDR1 MNHEY, CDR2 SVGAGI. Trimming took off 5 bases at V and 0 bases at J, with 11 bases between the two ends. This CDR3 contains 15 residues. The DNA for the CDR3 is TGTGCCAGCAGTCGACAGCTCCTCTCTGGAAACACCATATATTTT. Its protein is CASSRQLLSGNTIYF.

The chain combines TRBV7-2 with TRBJ1-5; no definite D call. Trimming stripped 1 base from V and 4 bases from J, with 11 bases between. The CDR3 runs 15 residues. From germline, CDR1 is SGHTA and CDR2 FQGNSA. The CDR3 loop reads CASSLGDTVNQPQHF. CDR3 bases: TGTGCCAGCAGCTTAGGTGACACGGTAAATCAGCCCCAGCATTTT. Together with reference TRBV7-2 and TRBJ1-5, the CDR3 gives the full variable domain: GAGVSQSPSNKVTEKGKDVELRCDPISGHTALYWYRQSLGQGLEFLIYFQGNSAPDKSGLPSDRFSAERTGGSVSTLTIQRTQQEDSAVYLCASSLGDTVNQPQHFGDGTRLSIL.

The chain employs TRBV24-1 and TRBJ1-2; TRBD1 matches at 8 bases. The length of the CDR3 is 14 residues. Trimming took 7 bases from V and 4 from J; bases not matched to a gene: 7. Germline values: CDR1 KGHDR, CDR2 SFDVKD. The CDR3 DNA reads as TGTGCCACCAGCCCTCGACAGGGGAGCTATGGCTACACCTTC. Its translation: CATSPRQGSYGYTF.

The rearrangement uses TRBV27 and TRBJ2-1, with 14 bases lining up with TRBD2. The CDR3 covers 18 residues. Trimming cost V 3 bases and J 7 bases; bases outside gene matches: 11. In germline, CDR1 is MNHEY, CDR2 SMNVEV (reference sequence). The DNA for the CDR3 is TGTGCCAGCAGTTTTATCCGACTAGCGGGAGGGCCAGGGAATGAGCAGTTCTTC. This encodes CASSFIRLAGGPGNEQFF.

This rearrangement joins TRBV10-3 to TRBJ1-1; no clear D gene. The CDR3 totals 15 residues. V was cut by 3 bases and J by 1 base, with 12 bases left in between. Germline V gene data show CDR1 as ENHRY and CDR2 as SYGVKD. The CDR3 reads CAISDSPAGNTEAFF. CDR3 DNA: TGTGCCATCAGTGATAGTCCGGCGGGGAACACTGAAGCTTTCTTT.

This rearrangement joins TRBV18 to TRBJ1-1, with 7 bases identical to TRBD1. V dropped 1 base and J dropped 8; count of bases not matched to a gene: 1. The CDR3 extends over 12 amino acids. Germline CDR1 and CDR2: KGHSH and LQKENI. DNA for the CDR3: TGTGCCAGCTCACCACGACAGGGCGAAGCTTTCTTT. This codes for CASSPRQGEAFF.

This chain links TRBV4-3 with TRBJ2-2; 8 bases are a match to TRBD2. V shed 0 bases, J shed 6 bases, and the junction held 6 bases outside the gene matches. The CDR3 totals 16 residues. Germline V gene sequence: CDR1 LGHNA, CDR2 YSLEER. The CDR3 sequence: CASSQEGPAGAGELFF. The CDR3 bases are TGCGCCAGCAGCCAAGAAGGTCCAGCGGGAGCCGGGGAGCTGTTTTTT.

This clone was recorded once. The V and J genes are TRBV3-1 (or the pseudogene TRBV3-2) and TRBJ1-3; TRBD1 aligns across 8 bases. The trim removed 6 bases at V and 4 bases at J, leaving 11 bases unmatched. The CDR3 extends over 16 amino acids. The germline CDR1 and CDR2 sequences are LGHDT and YNNKEL (reference sequence). CDR3 sequence: CASSPGWTGKGNTIYF. For the CDR3, the DNA is TGTGCCAGCAGTCCCGGGTGGACAGGGAAAGGAAACACCATATATTTT.

The chain is built from TRBV18 and TRBJ1-2; D gene unclear. The V gene lost 1 base and the J gene lost 8 bases, with 17 bases spanning the gap. Germline V gene data show CDR1 as KGHSH and CDR2 as LQKENI. This CDR3 has 15 residues. The CDR3 is CASSPLDGSVEGYTF. The CDR3 region has the DNA TGTGCCAGCTCACCACTAGACGGTTCAGTGGAGGGCTACACCTTC. Variable domain in full (rest from reference TRBV18 and TRBJ1-2): NAGVMQNPRHLVRRRGQEARLRCSPMKGHSHVYWYRQLPEEGLKFMVYLQKENIIDESGMPKERFSAEFPKEGPSILRIQQVVRGDSAAYFCASSPLDGSVEGYTFGSGTRLTVV.

This clone was found once. The chain recombines TRBV6-2 or TRBV6-3 with TRBJ2-6; the D is unclear. Germline CDR1 reads MNHEY; CDR2 reads SVGEGT. The length of the CDR3 is 14 residues. Trimming removed 5 bases from V and 0 bases from J, with 5 bases in between. The CDR3 sequence is CASSPDSGANVLTF. The CDR3 DNA is TGTGCCAGCAGTCCAGACTCTGGGGCCAACGTCCTGACTTTC.

In nucleotides, the CDR3 is TGTGCCAGCAGCCGAATTGGAGGGGGCGAAGGCTACGAGCAGTACTTC. Its protein product is CASSRIGGGEGYEQYF. The chain links TRBV13 to TRBJ2-7, with a possible D match to TRBD1 (7 bases). V lost 5 bases and J 3 bases, leaving 20 bases between the germline ends. This CDR3 has 16 residues. Per the germline V gene, CDR1 is PRHDT and CDR2 is FYEKMQ (reference sequence).

This rearrangement joins TRBV6-2 or TRBV6-3 to TRBJ2-2, with D unresolved. The germline V and J ends were trimmed by 0 bases and 10 bases, with 9 bases remaining between them. The CDR3 sequence is 13 residues long. From germline, CDR1 is MNHEY and CDR2 SVGEGT. CDR3 in DNA: TGTGCCAGCAGTTACTCGAGTTCCTTGGAGCTGTTTTTT. This sequence encodes CASSYSSSLELFF.

In DNA, the CDR3 is TGTGCCAGCAAGGTTACTAGCGGGCCGTCCTACGAGCAGTACGTC. This gives the protein CASKVTSGPSYEQYV. V is TRBV6-5 and J is TRBJ2-7, with 9 bases fitting TRBD2. Germline CDR1 reads MNHEY; CDR2 reads SVGAGI. The CDR3 loop spans 15 amino acids. V was clipped by 7 bases and J by 1 base; unmatched bases: 8.

This clone was picked up one time. This chain links TRBV27 with TRBJ1-3; no definite D call. CDR1 is MNHEY, CDR2 SMNVEV, per germline (reference sequence). V was shortened by 4 bases and J by 0 bases, with 7 bases between the two germline ends. CDR3 length: 14 residues. The CDR3 nucleotides are TGTGCCAGCAGTTCGGGTAGCTCTGGAAACACCATATATTTT. Its protein product is CASSSGSSGNTIYF.